The 4 T cell receptor beta chains below come from one sample, sequenced in a study of breast tumors, draining lymph nodes, adjacent tissues. TCRdb re-analysed the multiplex PCR reads in MiXCR, keeping a single row per CDR3 protein. This table holds 150,000 to 200,000 distinct CDR3 sequences, approximately 33% found once. Axillary draining lymph nodes of breast cancer patients supplied the node samples. The sample was axillary lymph node tissue. These receptors were obtained from a female donor with breast cancer. Some clones in this sample may be carry-over from other donors' samples.

The rearrangement joins TRBV29-1 to TRBJ1-3, with no clear D. This CDR3 spans 16 amino acids. V was clipped by 0 bases and J by 2 bases, with 14 bases between them. Germline values: CDR1 SQVTM, CDR2 ANQGSEA. CDR3 nucleotides: TGCAGCGTTGAAGAGCAGTCAACGGGTACTGGAAACACCATATATTTT. It yields the protein CSVEEQSTGTGNTIYF. The full variable domain, with the rest looked up from reference TRBV29-1 and TRBJ1-3, is SAVISQKPSRDICQRGTSLTIQCQVDSQVTMMFWYRQQPGQSLTLIATANQGSEATYESGFVIDKFPISRPNLTFSTLTVSNMSPEDSSIYLCSVEEQSTGTGNTIYFGEGSWLTVV.

This clonotype was detected many times. V usage is TRBV20-1 and J usage is TRBJ2-1; 8 bases are a match to TRBD2. Germline V gene sequence: CDR1 DFQATT, CDR2 SNEGSKA (reference sequence). J gave up 5 bases and V 5 bases, and 5 bases lay outside the gene matches. The CDR3 contains 13 residues. The CDR3 region is CSAETSENNEQFF. CDR3 in DNA: TGCAGTGCTGAGACTAGCGAGAACAATGAGCAGTTCTTC.

This clonotype was counted at least ten times. The rearrangement uses TRBV4-3 and TRBJ2-1; D unresolved. V shed 0 bases and J shed 0 bases, with 9 bases lying between them. Looked up from germline, CDR1 is LGHNA and CDR2 is YSLEER. This CDR3 comprises 16 residues. The CDR3 reads CASSQDGPSSYNEQFF. The CDR3 DNA reads TGCGCCAGCAGCCAAGATGGTCCTAGCTCCTACAATGAGCAGTTCTTC.

This clonotype was counted many times. V usage is TRBV6-1 and J usage is TRBJ1-2; 8 positions agree with TRBD1. Germline V gene lookup returns CDR1 MNHNS and CDR2 SASEGT. J gave up 8 bases and V 10 bases, and 27 bases lay outside the gene matches. The CDR3 has 18 amino acids. CDR3 in amino acids: CATTPTRQGPGMMRGYTF. The CDR3 nucleotides read TGTGCCACCACACCTACCCGACAGGGGCCCGGTATGATGCGCGGCTACACCTTC.